Below, 19 T cell receptor beta chains from the same sample are listed, as sequenced in a study of metastatic and nonmetastatic thyroid tumors. MiXCR was used by TCRdb to re-call the PCR reads. The sample has approximately 11,000 clones, around 30% seen once; the top ten hold about a fifth. Each patient went into thyroid surgery without having received any treatment. The source material was adjacent normal tissue. Receptors were obtained from a male donor with papillary thyroid cancer or a benign thyroid nodule (not recorded which). Some clones in this sample may be carry-over from other donors' samples.

This clone appeared a few times. The chain recombines TRBV11-1 with TRBJ2-7; 8 bases line up with TRBD1. Germline trimming cut 5 bases from V and 7 bases from J; bases unmatched to any gene: 7. The germline V gene encodes CDR1 SGHAT and CDR2 FQDESV (reference sequence). The CDR3 covers 13 residues. CDR3 nucleotide sequence: TGTGCCAGCAGCGCGGGACAGGTCTTGGAGCAGTACTTC. This codes for CASSAGQVLEQYF.

For this clone: Its ends do not fully match the called genes, so a read error is possible. The chain employs TRBV3-1 and TRBJ2-5; D is unclear. Germline CDR1 and CDR2: LGHDT and YNNKEL (reference sequence). The CDR3 has 12 residues. The CDR3 spells CAISQSARTQYF. CDR3 bases: TGTGCCATCAGCCAATCTGCCCGGACCCAGTACTTC.

The table lists this clone with a few counts. This chain joins TRBV20-1 and TRBJ1-1, with a possible D match to TRBD1 (5 bases). Looked up from germline, CDR1 is DFQATT and CDR2 is SNEGSKA (reference sequence). Trimming left V 4 bases short and J 8 bases short, with 11 bases between. CDR3 length equals 11 residues. CDR3 amino acids: CSAISYREAFF. The CDR3 DNA reads TGCAGTGCTATATCATACAGGGAAGCTTTCTTT.

Notes on this clone: One end of the junction is discordant with germline, which a read error may explain. The V call is TRBV20-1, the J call TRBJ2-7, with TRBD1 matching 7 bases. There are 13 residues in the CDR3. Germline V lookup: CDR1 DFQATT, CDR2 SNEGSKA (reference sequence). CDR3 protein: CSPSGGQTYEQYF. The CDR3 nucleotides are TGCAGTCCTAGTGGGGGACAGACCTACGAGCAGTACTTC.

The chain has TRBV9 and TRBJ2-3; 13 nucleotides agree with TRBD2. The CDR3 consists of 16 residues. Germline CDR1 SGDLS, CDR2 YYNGEE. J lost 3 bases, V lost 3 bases, and 4 bases had no gene match. The CDR3 protein is CASSGGLAGMTDTQYF. The CDR3 region has the DNA TGTGCCAGCAGCGGGGGACTAGCGGGGATGACAGATACGCAGTATTTT. Together with reference TRBV9 and TRBJ2-3, the CDR3 gives the full variable domain: DSGVTQTPKHLITATGQRVTLRCSPRSGDLSVYWYQQSLDQGLQFLIQYYNGEERAKGNILERFSAQQFPDLHSELNLSSLELGDSALYFCASSGGLAGMTDTQYFGPGTRLTVL.

A few counts support this clone. The J gene is TRBJ2-3, the V gene TRBV11-2; 7 bases line up with TRBD1. V trimming: 5 bases; J trimming: 1 base; junction bases outside the gene matches: 9. This CDR3 has 16 amino acids. Germline CDR1 SGHAT, CDR2 FQNNGV. The CDR3, as DNA: TGTGCCAGCAGCCCTAACAGGGGCTTCGGCACAGATACGCAGTATTTT. Protein sequence: CASSPNRGFGTDTQYF.

This clone appeared many times. The chain carries TRBV20-1 and TRBJ2-5; 8 positions match TRBD2. The V gene's germline CDR1 is DFQATT and CDR2 SNEGSKA (reference sequence). CDR3 length equals 14 residues. The junction had 10 bases not matched to a gene; V was cut back by 5 bases and J by 5 bases. The CDR3 nucleotides read TGCAGTGCTGGGCCGGGGGGGGTCTCCGAGACCCAGTACTTC. It is translated as CSAGPGGVSETQYF.

The rearrangement joins TRBV27 to TRBJ1-4; 9 nucleotides agree with TRBD1. The CDR3 contains 13 residues. Germline V gene lookup returns CDR1 MNHEY and CDR2 SMNVEV (reference sequence). V gave up 5 bases and J gave up 15 bases; unmatched junction bases: 10. The CDR3 nucleotides read TGTGCCAGCAGTCGGACAGGGGCGGGTGGGATGTTTTTT. Protein product: CASSRTGAGGMFF.

This clone was picked up a small number of times. The V and J genes are TRBV27 and TRBJ2-7; D may match TRBD1 or TRBD2 (5 bases each). Germline CDR1 is MNHEY and CDR2 is SMNVEV (reference sequence). This CDR3 region has 13 residues. V lost 5 bases to trimming and J lost 6 bases, with 14 bases between them. The CDR3, as DNA: TGTGCCAGCAGTCTGGGGGAATTGGGCGAGCAGTACTTC. It yields the protein CASSLGELGEQYF.

This chain joins TRBV6-5 and TRBJ2-5; D call uncertain. Trimming shortened V by 5 bases and J by 4 bases, and 8 bases separated the two germline ends. This CDR3 is built from 12 residues. Germline V gene data show CDR1 as MNHEY and CDR2 as SVGAGI. The CDR3 reads CASSQVGETQYF. The CDR3 DNA is TGTGCCAGCAGTCAGGTGGGAGAGACCCAGTACTTC.

V usage is TRBV12-3 or TRBV12-4 and J usage is TRBJ1-2, with 7 positions matching TRBD1. The V segment lost 6 bases and the J segment 0 bases; nucleotides outside the gene matches: 4. The CDR3 runs to 14 residues. CDR3 in amino acids: CASSPTGPNYGYTF. The CDR3 nucleotides are TGTGCCAGCAGCCCGACAGGGCCTAACTATGGCTACACCTTC.

This clone showed up just a few times. The chain combines TRBV12-3 or TRBV12-4 with TRBJ2-3, with D hard to call. The CDR3 is made up of 16 amino acids. Trimming left V 3 bases short and J 1 base short, with 14 bases between. CDR3: CASSFVYRWGTDTQYF. Here the CDR3 DNA reads TGTGCCAGCAGTTTTGTATATCGCTGGGGCACAGATACGCAGTATTTT.

This clone appeared a few times. The chain couples TRBV2 to TRBJ1-2; 7 bases line up with TRBD1. After removal of 6 bases from V and 2 bases from J, the junction contained 6 bases not matched to a gene. Germline assignment: CDR1 SNHLY and CDR2 FYNNEI. The length of the CDR3 is 14 residues. DNA of the CDR3: TGTGCCAGCAGAATGACAGGGACCAACTATGGCTACACCTTC. This codes for CASRMTGTNYGYTF.

The chain recombines TRBV30 with TRBJ2-5; D perhaps matches TRBD2 (7 bases). Germline CDR1 reads GTSNPN; CDR2 reads SVGIG (reference sequence). V gave up 6 bases and J gave up 4 bases, with 18 bases separating them. The CDR3 is 14 amino acids. CDR3 amino acids: CACRNPGGTETQYF. The CDR3 region has the DNA TGTGCCTGCCGTAACCCGGGGGGCACAGAGACCCAGTACTTC.

The table lists this clone with a few counts. The V and J genes are TRBV27 and TRBJ1-5, with a possible D match to TRBD1 (5 bases). V was pared by 3 bases and J by 1 base, with 10 bases between. This CDR3 comprises 15 residues. The V gene's germline CDR1 is MNHEY and CDR2 SMNVEV (reference sequence). DNA for the CDR3: TGTGCCAGCAGTTTCACAGGCCGAAGCAATCAGCCCCAGCATTTT. This translates into CASSFTGRSNQPQHF.

The table lists this clone with many counts. A much bigger clone sits one base away, suggesting this may be a read error. This CDR3 fails to terminate in the conserved phenylalanine or tryptophan, so it likely reflects a read error. The gene calls are TRBV3-1 and TRBJ1-2, with D possibly being TRBD1 (6 bases). CDR1 LGHDT and CDR2 YNNKEL come from the germline V gene (reference sequence). The CDR3 is 15 amino acids. V was trimmed by 4 bases and J by 3 bases, leaving 15 bases between them. Here the CDR3 reads CASSPLTGMDYGYTS. DNA for the CDR3: TGTGCCAGCAGCCCCCTCACAGGGATGGACTATGGCTACACCTCC.

In this sample, this clone turned up a few times. The rearrangement joins TRBV6-6 to TRBJ1-6; D is unresolved. The germline gives CDR1 MNHNY, CDR2 SVGAGI (reference sequence). The CDR3 loop spans 13 amino acids. V was cut by 0 bases and J by 12 bases, with 9 bases left in between. Written as DNA, the CDR3 is TGTGCCAGCAGTTACTCCCTATCTGAACCCCTCCACTTT. It is translated as CASSYSLSEPLHF.

This clone rates as medium-sized. This chain connects TRBV6-1 to TRBJ1-4; 9 bases align to TRBD1. Germline values: CDR1 MNHNS, CDR2 SASEGT. After removal of 2 bases from V and 8 bases from J, the junction contained 21 bases not matched to a gene. CDR3 size: 20 residues. The CDR3 spells CASSENRPSGTGMFKEKLFF. Here the CDR3 DNA reads TGTGCCAGCAGTGAAAACCGTCCTTCCGGGACAGGGATGTTTAAGGAAAAACTGTTTTTT.

Only a few counts were recorded for this clone. The chain couples TRBV12-3 or TRBV12-4 to TRBJ1-3, with a weak D call TRBD1 (5 bases). Deletions cut 3 bases from V and 6 bases from J, with 9 bases between. There are 13 residues in the CDR3. CDR3 sequence (DNA): TGTGCCAGCAGTTTCGGGGGGAAAAACACCATATATTTT. Protein: CASSFGGKNTIYF.